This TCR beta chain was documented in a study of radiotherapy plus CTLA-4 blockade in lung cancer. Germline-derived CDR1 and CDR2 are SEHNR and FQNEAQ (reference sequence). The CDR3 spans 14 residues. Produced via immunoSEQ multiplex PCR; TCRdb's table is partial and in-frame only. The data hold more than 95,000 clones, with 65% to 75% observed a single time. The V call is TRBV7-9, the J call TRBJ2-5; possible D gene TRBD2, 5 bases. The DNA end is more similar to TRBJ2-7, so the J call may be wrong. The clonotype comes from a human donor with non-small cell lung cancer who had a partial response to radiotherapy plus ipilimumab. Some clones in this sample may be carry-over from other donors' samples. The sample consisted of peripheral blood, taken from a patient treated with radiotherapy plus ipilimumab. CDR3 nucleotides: TGTGCCAGCAGCTTAGGGGGTTATAGCGACGAGCAGTACTTC. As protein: CASSLGGYSDEQYF.